What follows are 10 T cell receptor beta chains derived from one specimen sequenced in a study of T cells after yellow fever vaccination. TCRdb re-called the 5' RACE reads with MiXCR, one entry per CDR3 protein. The sample lists under 550,000 distinct CDR3 sequences, 21% occurring once. Here the sequenced sample was PBMCs, taken more than 20 days after the first yellow fever vaccination. Source of these receptors: a man between 18 and 35 years old who received the YFV17D yellow fever vaccine.

J is TRBJ2-1 and V is TRBV7-9; 7 bases map to TRBD1. The CDR3 loop spans 14 amino acids. From germline, CDR1 is SEHNR and CDR2 FQNEAQ (reference sequence). The trim removed 4 bases at V and 9 bases at J, leaving 9 bases unmatched. CDR3 nucleotide sequence: TGTGCCAGCAGCTCTGGGACAGCCCCTGGTGAGCAGTTCTTC. Its protein is CASSSGTAPGEQFF.

The chain recombines TRBV27 with TRBJ2-7; TRBD1 matches at 8 bases. Germline values: CDR1 MNHEY, CDR2 SMNVEV (reference sequence). The CDR3 loop spans 16 amino acids. V dropped 2 bases and J dropped 1; count of bases not matched to a gene: 7. In nucleotides, the CDR3 is TGTGCCAGCAGTTTAGATACAGGGGGTGGTTCCTACGAGCAGTACTTC. Translating gives CASSLDTGGGSYEQYF.

The chain links TRBV5-6 to TRBJ2-1; D gene uncertain. CDR3 length: 12 amino acids. In germline, CDR1 is SGHDT, CDR2 YYEEEE. Trimming took 0 bases from V and 9 from J, leaving 7 bases between them. The CDR3 spells CASSLVASEQFF. The CDR3, as DNA: TGTGCCAGCAGCTTGGTTGCGAGTGAGCAGTTCTTC.

This clonotype has just a few counts. The J gene is TRBJ2-3, the V gene TRBV7-9; 9 bases are shared with TRBD2. V dropped 1 base and J dropped 4; count of bases not matched to a gene: 3. The CDR3 runs 15 residues. The germline V gene encodes CDR1 SEHNR and CDR2 FQNEAQ (reference sequence). CDR3 residues: CASSLGTSAPDTQYF. The CDR3 DNA reads as TGTGCCAGCAGCTTAGGGACTAGCGCTCCAGATACGCAGTATTTT.

This clonotype was observed a handful of times. V gene TRBV7-9 combines with J gene TRBJ2-7; D is possibly TRBD2 (6 bases). This CDR3 is 15 amino acids long. Germline CDR1 is SEHNR and CDR2 is FQNEAQ (reference sequence). The V gene lost 2 bases and the J gene lost 6 bases, with 17 bases spanning the gap. CDR3 nucleotides: TGTGCCAGCAGCTTACGTGGGGGAGGCCGGGCCGAGCAGTACGTC. Translating it yields CASSLRGGGRAEQYV.

V gene TRBV7-8 combines with J gene TRBJ1-4; 10 nucleotides agree with TRBD1. V was clipped by 0 bases and J by 10 bases; unmatched bases: 8. CDR3 length: 16 residues. Germline V gene sequence: CDR1 SGHVS, CDR2 FQNEAQ. The CDR3 spells CASSLAFRDRGGKLFF. CDR3 coding DNA: TGTGCCAGCAGCTTAGCGTTTCGGGACAGGGGTGGAAAACTGTTTTTT. The variable domain in full, completed from reference TRBV7-8 and TRBJ1-4, reads GAGVSQSPRYKVAKRGQDVALRCDPISGHVSLFWYQQALGQGPEFLTYFQNEAQLDKSGLPSDRFFAERPEGSVSTLKIQRTQQEDSAVYLCASSLAFRDRGGKLFFGSGTQLSVL.

This clonotype was detected only a few times. The V gene is TRBV5-6, the J gene TRBJ1-6; 8 nucleotides agree with TRBD1. This CDR3 is 16 amino acids long. Germline CDR1 SGHDT, CDR2 YYEEEE. Trimming removed 2 bases from V and 3 bases from J; junction bases left unmatched: 4. The chain's CDR3 is CASSFLTGVYNSPLHF. The CDR3 region has the DNA TGTGCCAGCAGCTTCCTGACAGGGGTCTATAATTCACCCCTCCACTTT.

This clonotype was counted many times. The chain recombines TRBV6-2 or TRBV6-3 with TRBJ1-2; D is unresolved. There are 15 residues in the CDR3. The V gene lost 10 bases and the J gene lost 4 bases, with 22 bases spanning the gap. Germline V gene sequence: CDR1 MNHEY, CDR2 SVGEGT. DNA for the CDR3: TGTGCCACCGATAACCCGGGCTACACCTCCTATGGCTACACCTTC. Amino acids: CATDNPGYTSYGYTF.

This clonotype occurred a few times. The chain carries TRBV27 and TRBJ2-5; the match to TRBD1 covers 8 bases. Germline V gene sequence: CDR1 MNHEY, CDR2 SMNVEV (reference sequence). After removal of 0 bases from V and 7 bases from J, the junction contained 7 bases not matched to a gene. CDR3 length: 15 residues. CDR3 DNA sequence: TGTGCCAGCAGTTTATCCAGGGGGCCTTTTGTGACCCAGTACTTC. This sequence encodes CASSLSRGPFVTQYF.

CDR3 loop: CASSLDRDNTEAFF. CDR3 nucleotide sequence: TGTGCCAGCAGCTTGGACAGGGATAACACTGAAGCTTTCTTT. The chain recombines TRBV7-9 with TRBJ1-1; 8 bases map to TRBD1. Germline V CDR1 and CDR2: SEHNR, FQNEAQ (reference sequence). V shed 3 bases, J shed 2 bases, and the junction held 2 bases outside the gene matches. The CDR3 contains 14 residues.